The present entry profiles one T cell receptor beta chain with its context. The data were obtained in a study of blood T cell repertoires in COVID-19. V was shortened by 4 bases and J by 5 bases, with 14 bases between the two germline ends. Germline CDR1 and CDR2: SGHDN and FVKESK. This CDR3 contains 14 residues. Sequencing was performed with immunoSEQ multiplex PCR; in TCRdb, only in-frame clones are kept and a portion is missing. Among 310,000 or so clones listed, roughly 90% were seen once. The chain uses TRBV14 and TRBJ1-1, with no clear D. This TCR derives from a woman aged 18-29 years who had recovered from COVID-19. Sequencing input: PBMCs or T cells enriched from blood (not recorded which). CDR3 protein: CASSRSFTTTEAFF. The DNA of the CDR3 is TGTGCCAGCAGCCGGTCCTTCACAACGACTGAAGCTTTCTTT.